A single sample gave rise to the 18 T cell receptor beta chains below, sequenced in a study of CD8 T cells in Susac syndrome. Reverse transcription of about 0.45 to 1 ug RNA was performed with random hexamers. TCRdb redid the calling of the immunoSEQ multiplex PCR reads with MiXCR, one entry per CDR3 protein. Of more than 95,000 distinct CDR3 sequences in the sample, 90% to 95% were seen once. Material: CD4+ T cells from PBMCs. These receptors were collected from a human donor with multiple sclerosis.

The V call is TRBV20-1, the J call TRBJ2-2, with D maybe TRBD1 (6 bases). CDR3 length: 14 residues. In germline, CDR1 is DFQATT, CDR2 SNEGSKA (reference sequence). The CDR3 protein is CRDIQQGNTGELFF. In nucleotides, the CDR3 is TGCAGGGATATCCAACAGGGGAACACCGGGGAGCTGTTTTTT.

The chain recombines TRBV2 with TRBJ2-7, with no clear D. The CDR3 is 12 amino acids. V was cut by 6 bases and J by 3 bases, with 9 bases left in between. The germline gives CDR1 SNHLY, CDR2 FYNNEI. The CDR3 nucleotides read TGTGCCAGCAGACCCGGAGTCTACGAGCAGTACTTC. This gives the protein CASRPGVYEQYF.

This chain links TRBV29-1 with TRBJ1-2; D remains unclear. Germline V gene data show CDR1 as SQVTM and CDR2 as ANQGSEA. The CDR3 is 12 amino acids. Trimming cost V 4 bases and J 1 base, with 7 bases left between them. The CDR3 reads CSVVTRNYGYTF. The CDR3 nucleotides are TGCAGCGTTGTAACCCGTAACTATGGCTACACCTTC. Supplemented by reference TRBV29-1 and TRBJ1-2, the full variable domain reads SAVISQKPSRDICQRGTSLTIQCQVDSQVTMMFWYRQQPGQSLTLIATANQGSEATYESGFVIDKFPISRPNLTFSTLTVSNMSPEDSSIYLCSVVTRNYGYTFGSGTRLTVV.

The CDR3 loop is CASSSEFNNSPLHF. The CDR3 bases are TGTGCCAGCAGTTCAGAGTTCAATAATTCACCCCTCCACTTT. The chain couples TRBV6-5 to TRBJ1-6; D ambiguous. There are 14 residues in the CDR3. Germline lookup yields CDR1 MNHEY and CDR2 SVGAGI. V was pared by 4 bases and J by 5 bases, with 9 bases between.

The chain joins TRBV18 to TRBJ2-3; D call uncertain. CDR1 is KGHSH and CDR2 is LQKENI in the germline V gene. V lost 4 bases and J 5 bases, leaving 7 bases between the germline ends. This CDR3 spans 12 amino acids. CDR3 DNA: TGTGCCAGCTCACTGCCGGGAGATACGCAGTATTTT. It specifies CASSLPGDTQYF.

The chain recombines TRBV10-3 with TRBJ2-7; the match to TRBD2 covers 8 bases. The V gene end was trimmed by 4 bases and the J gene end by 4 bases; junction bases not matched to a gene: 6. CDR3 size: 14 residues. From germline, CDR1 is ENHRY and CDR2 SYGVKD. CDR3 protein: CAISGAGDVYEQYF. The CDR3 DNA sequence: TGTGCCATCAGTGGAGCGGGGGATGTTTACGAGCAGTACTTC.

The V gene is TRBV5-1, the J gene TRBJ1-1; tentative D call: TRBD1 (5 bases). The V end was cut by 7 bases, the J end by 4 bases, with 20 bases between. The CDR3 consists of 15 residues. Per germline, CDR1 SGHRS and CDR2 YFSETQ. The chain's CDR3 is CASHGREAWGTEAFF. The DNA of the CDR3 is TGCGCCAGCCACGGCAGGGAGGCGTGGGGCACTGAAGCTTTCTTT.

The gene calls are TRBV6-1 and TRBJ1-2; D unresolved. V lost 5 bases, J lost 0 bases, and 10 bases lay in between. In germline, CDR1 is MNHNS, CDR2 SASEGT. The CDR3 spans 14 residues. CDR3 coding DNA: TGTGCCAGCAGTAACCCTGGGGCTAACTATGGCTACACCTTC. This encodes CASSNPGANYGYTF.

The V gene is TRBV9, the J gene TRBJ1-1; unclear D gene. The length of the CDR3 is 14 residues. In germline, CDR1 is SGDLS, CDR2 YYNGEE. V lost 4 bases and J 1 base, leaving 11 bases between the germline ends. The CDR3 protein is CASSLGVENTEAFF. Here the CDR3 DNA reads TGTGCCAGCAGCCTGGGTGTGGAGAACACTGAAGCTTTCTTT.

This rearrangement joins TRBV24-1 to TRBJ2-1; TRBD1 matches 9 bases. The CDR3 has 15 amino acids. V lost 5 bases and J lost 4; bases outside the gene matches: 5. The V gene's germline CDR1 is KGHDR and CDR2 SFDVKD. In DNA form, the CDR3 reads TGTGCCACCAGTGGGGACAGGGAAAGTTACAATGAGCAGTTCTTC. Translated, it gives CATSGDRESYNEQFF.

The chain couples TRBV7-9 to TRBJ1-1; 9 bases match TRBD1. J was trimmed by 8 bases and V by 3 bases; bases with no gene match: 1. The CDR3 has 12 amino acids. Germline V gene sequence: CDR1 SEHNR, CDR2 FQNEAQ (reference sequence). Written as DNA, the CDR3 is TGTGCCAGCAGCTTGGGGACAGGGGAAGCTTTCTTT. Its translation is CASSLGTGEAFF. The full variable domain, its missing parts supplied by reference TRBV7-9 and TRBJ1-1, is DTGVSQNPRHKITKRGQNVTFRCDPISEHNRLYWYRQTLGQGPEFLTYFQNEAQLEKSRLLSDRFSAERPKGSFSTLEIQRTEQGDSAMYLCASSLGTGEAFFGQGTRLTVV.

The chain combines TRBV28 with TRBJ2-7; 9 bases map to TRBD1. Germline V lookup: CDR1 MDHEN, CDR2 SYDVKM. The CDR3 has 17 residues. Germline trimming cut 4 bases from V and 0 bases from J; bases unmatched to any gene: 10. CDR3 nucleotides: TGTGCCAGCAGTTATCCGGGACAGGGTCCGAGCTCCTACGAGCAGTACTTC. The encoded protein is CASSYPGQGPSSYEQYF.

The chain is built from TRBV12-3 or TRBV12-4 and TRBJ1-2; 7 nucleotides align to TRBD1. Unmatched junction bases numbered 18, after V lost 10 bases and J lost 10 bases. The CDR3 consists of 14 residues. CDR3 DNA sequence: TGTGCCACCCGAACCACAGGGGCGACTTCTATCTACACCTTC. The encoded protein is CATRTTGATSIYTF.

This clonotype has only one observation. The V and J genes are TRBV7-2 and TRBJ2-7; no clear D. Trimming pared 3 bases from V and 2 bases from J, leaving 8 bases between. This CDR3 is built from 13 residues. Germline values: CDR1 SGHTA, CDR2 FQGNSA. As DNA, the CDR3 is TGTGCCAGCAGCTTCATTGCAACCTACGAGCAGTACTTC. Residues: CASSFIATYEQYF. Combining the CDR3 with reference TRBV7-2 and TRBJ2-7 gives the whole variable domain GAGVSQSPSNKVTEKGKDVELRCDPISGHTALYWYRQSLGQGLEFLIYFQGNSAPDKSGLPSDRFSAERTGGSVSTLTIQRTQQEDSAVYLCASSFIATYEQYFGPGTRLTVT.

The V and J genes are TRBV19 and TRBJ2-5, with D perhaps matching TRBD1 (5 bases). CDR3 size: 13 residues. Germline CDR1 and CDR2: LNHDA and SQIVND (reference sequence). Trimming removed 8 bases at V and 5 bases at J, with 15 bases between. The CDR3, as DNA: TGTGCCAGTGACCAAGGGGTAGGGGAGACCCAGTACTTC. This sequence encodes CASDQGVGETQYF.

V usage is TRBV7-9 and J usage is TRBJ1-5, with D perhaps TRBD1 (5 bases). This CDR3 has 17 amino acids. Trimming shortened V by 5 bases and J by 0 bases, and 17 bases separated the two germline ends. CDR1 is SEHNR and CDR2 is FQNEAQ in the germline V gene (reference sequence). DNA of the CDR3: TGTGCCAGCAGCGGAGCAGGGTCGGATTTTAGCAATCAGCCCCAGCATTTT. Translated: CASSGAGSDFSNQPQHF.

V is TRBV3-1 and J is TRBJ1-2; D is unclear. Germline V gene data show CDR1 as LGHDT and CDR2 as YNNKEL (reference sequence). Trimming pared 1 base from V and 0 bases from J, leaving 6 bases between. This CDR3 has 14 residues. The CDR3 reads CASSQGATNYGYTF. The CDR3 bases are TGTGCCAGCAGCCAAGGGGCCACTAACTATGGCTACACCTTC.

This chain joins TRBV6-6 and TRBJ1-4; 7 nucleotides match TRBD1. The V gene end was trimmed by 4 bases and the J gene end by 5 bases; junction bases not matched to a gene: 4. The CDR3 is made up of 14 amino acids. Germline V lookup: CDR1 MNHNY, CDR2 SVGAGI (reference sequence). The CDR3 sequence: CASSSQQGNEKLFF. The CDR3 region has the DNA TGTGCCAGCAGTTCGCAACAGGGGAATGAAAAACTGTTTTTT.